These 2 T cell receptor beta chains originate from one sample sequenced in a study of cytomegalovirus exposure and HLA in healthy donors. The PCR used 60 Vbeta and 13 Jbeta primers. The method was immunoSEQ multiplex PCR; TCRdb's version includes in-frame clones alone and lacks a portion of them. The table records 150,000 or so clones, 65% to 85% of them present only once. Sequenced input: PBMCs. The receptors were sampled from a male donor in good health and CMV-seropositive.

The chain has TRBV30 and TRBJ2-1; D might be TRBD2 (5 bases). Germline CDR1 GTSNPN, CDR2 SVGIG (reference sequence). The CDR3 is 13 residues long. V dropped 5 bases and J dropped 1 base, with 9 bases sitting between them. The chain's CDR3 is CAWQGSSYNEQFF. The DNA of the CDR3 is TGTGCCTGGCAAGGGAGTTCCTACAATGAGCAGTTCTTC.

This sequence joins TRBV18 and TRBJ2-1; 7 positions match TRBD2. The CDR3 totals 16 residues. Trimming removed 3 bases from V and 2 bases from J; junction bases left unmatched: 7. Per germline, CDR1 KGHSH and CDR2 LQKENI. The CDR3 region is CASSPIAGDAYNEQFF. In DNA form, the CDR3 reads TGTGCCAGCTCACCTATTGCGGGAGATGCCTACAATGAGCAGTTCTTC.